These 18 T cell receptor beta chains were all obtained from the same sample, sequenced in a study of patients and donors after allogeneic stem cell transplantation. TCRdb itself ran the RT-PCR reads through MiXCR, one entry per CDR3 protein. The sample lists approximately 800 distinct CDR3 sequences; around 1.4% were seen once. The specimen sequenced was blood, either unsorted or a sorted T cell fraction (not recorded which). The receptor source for this set is a human donor who was either an allogeneic HSCT recipient or a stem cell or donor lymphocyte infusion donor (not recorded which). It is not recorded whose cells these are; they may come from a transplant donor.

This clonotype is labeled large. The chain uses TRBV6-2 or TRBV6-3 and TRBJ2-7; D is ambiguous. V was pared by 0 bases and J by 5 bases, with 8 bases between. The CDR3 covers 13 residues. Germline CDR1 and CDR2: MNHEY and SVGEGT. The DNA of the CDR3 is TGTGCCAGCAGTTACTCGATGTCCGACGAGCAGTACTTC. This codes for CASSYSMSDEQYF.

In its sample, this clonotype ranks as medium-sized. The chain is built from TRBV12-3 or TRBV12-4 and TRBJ1-5; no clear D. The CDR3 sequence is 14 residues long. V was trimmed by 4 bases and J by 2 bases, leaving 9 bases between them. As DNA, the CDR3 is TGTGCCAGCAGTTCCCACACACGCAATCAGCCCCAGCATTTT. It codes for CASSSHTRNQPQHF.

By frequency in the sample, this clonotype is large. This chain connects TRBV6-2 or TRBV6-3 to TRBJ2-7; D is possibly TRBD2 (6 bases). V was shortened by 0 bases and J by 0 bases, with 9 bases between the two germline ends. The CDR3 length is 15 residues. Germline CDR1 MNHEY, CDR2 SVGEGT. The CDR3 sequence: CASSYSYGSSYEQYF. For the CDR3, the DNA is TGTGCCAGCAGTTACTCGTACGGGAGCTCCTACGAGCAGTACTTC.

In its sample, this clonotype ranks as medium-sized (0.01 to 0.1%). This rearrangement joins TRBV9 to TRBJ2-5; D is perhaps TRBD1 (5 bases). This CDR3 has 14 amino acids. CDR1 SGDLS and CDR2 YYNGEE come from the germline V gene. V gave up 0 bases and J gave up 5 bases, with 11 bases separating them. The CDR3 nucleotides are TGTGCCAGCAGCGTAGGAACAGGACGTGAGACCCAGTACTTC. Its protein product is CASSVGTGRETQYF.

Judged by abundance, this clonotype is medium-sized. The V gene is TRBV7-9, the J gene TRBJ2-3; 8 bases map to TRBD2. This CDR3 comprises 14 residues. Unmatched junction bases numbered 2, after V lost 5 bases and J lost 1 base. Germline assignment: CDR1 SEHNR and CDR2 FQNEAQ (reference sequence). The CDR3 DNA follows: TGTGCCAGCAGCCCGACTAGCGGCACAGATACGCAGTATTTT. It translates to CASSPTSGTDTQYF.

Judged by abundance, this clonotype is large (0.1 to 1%). V usage is TRBV7-9 and J usage is TRBJ1-2; D is ambiguous. The V end was cut by 5 bases, the J end by 7 bases, with 11 bases between. The CDR3 extends over 12 amino acids. Germline CDR1 and CDR2: SEHNR and FQNEAQ (reference sequence). CDR3 sequence (DNA): TGTGCCAGCAGCCCCCCCTCTGGTGGCTACACCTTC. Translating gives CASSPPSGGYTF.

Relative to its sample, this clonotype is large (0.1 to 1%). This sequence joins TRBV12-3 or TRBV12-4 and TRBJ2-7, with D perhaps TRBD1 (5 bases). V was trimmed by 3 bases and J by 3 bases, leaving 6 bases between them. The CDR3 spans 12 residues. For the CDR3, the DNA is TGTGCCAGCAGTTTTCAGGGCTACGAGCAGTACTTC. Its translation is CASSFQGYEQYF.

This clonotype is judged medium-sized. The chain uses TRBV28 and TRBJ1-2, with a weak D call TRBD1 (6 bases). Germline CDR1 reads MDHEN; CDR2 reads SYDVKM. This CDR3 region has 13 residues. V lost 6 bases and J lost 5, with 13 bases in between. CDR3 amino acids: CASRLQGPYGYTF. Here the CDR3 DNA reads TGTGCCAGCAGGTTACAGGGACCGTATGGCTACACCTTC.

This clonotype ranks as medium-sized. The gene calls are TRBV7-6 and TRBJ2-3; D gene uncertain. This CDR3 region has 12 residues. Germline values: CDR1 SGHVS, CDR2 FNYEAQ. Trimming shortened V by 0 bases and J by 2 bases, and 0 bases separated the two germline ends. The CDR3 spells CASSLATDTQYF. Written as DNA, the CDR3 is TGTGCCAGCAGCTTAGCCACAGATACGCAGTATTTT.

By sample fraction, this clonotype is medium-sized. In DNA, the CDR3 is TGTGCCAGCAACATAAGGCGGGAGAAGAACAATGAGCAGTTCTTC. This codes for CASNIRREKNNEQFF. The chain has TRBV6-2 or TRBV6-3 and TRBJ2-1; TRBD2 aligns across 7 bases. The CDR3 extends over 15 amino acids. With 7 bases clipped from V and 5 bases from J, the junction kept 11 bases outside the gene matches. Germline V CDR1 and CDR2: MNHEY, SVGEGT.

In its sample, this clonotype ranks as medium-sized (0.01 to 0.1%). V is TRBV27 and J is TRBJ2-1; 9 positions match TRBD2. With 3 bases clipped from V and 5 bases from J, the junction kept 2 bases outside the gene matches. This CDR3 spans 14 amino acids. The germline V gene encodes CDR1 MNHEY and CDR2 SMNVEV (reference sequence). The CDR3 coding sequence is TGTGCCAGCAGTTTCTTAGCGGGGGACAATGAGCAGTTCTTC. Protein sequence: CASSFLAGDNEQFF.

By share, this clonotype ranks as medium-sized. The chain recombines TRBV28 with TRBJ2-7; no definite D call. The germline V gene encodes CDR1 MDHEN and CDR2 SYDVKM. CDR3 length: 11 amino acids. The V gene lost 10 bases and the J gene lost 2 bases, with 9 bases spanning the gap. This CDR3 is CAIRRAYEQYF. DNA of the CDR3: TGTGCCATTCGAAGGGCCTACGAGCAGTACTTC. The whole variable domain, remainder taken from reference TRBV28 and TRBJ2-7, is DVKVTQSSRYLVKRTGEKVFLECVQDMDHENMFWYRQDPGLGLRLIYFSYDVKMKEKGDIPEGYSVSREKKERFSLILESASTNQTSMYLCAIRRAYEQYFGPGTRLTVT.

By share of the sample, this clonotype is medium-sized. The chain employs TRBV7-9 and TRBJ2-2; 7 bases fit TRBD2. Per germline, CDR1 SEHNR and CDR2 FQNEAQ (reference sequence). The CDR3 has 16 residues. Trimming removed 4 bases from V and 0 bases from J; junction bases left unmatched: 5. The CDR3 DNA is TGTGCCAGCAGCTGGGAGGGCCGCACGAACACCGGGGAGCTGTTTTTT. Translated: CASSWEGRTNTGELFF.

Within the sample, this clonotype is large (0.1 to 1%). The chain uses TRBV7-9 and TRBJ1-2, with unresolved D. The V gene's germline CDR1 is SEHNR and CDR2 FQNEAQ (reference sequence). V lost 3 bases to trimming and J lost 6 bases, with 14 bases between them. This CDR3 has 14 residues. CDR3 nucleotide sequence: TGTGCCAGCAGCTTGACAACCAGCATTCATGGCTACACCTTC. This codes for CASSLTTSIHGYTF.

By sample fraction, this clonotype is large. The chain couples TRBV27 to TRBJ1-4; unclear D gene. Trimming removed 5 bases from V and 7 bases from J, with 17 bases in between. Germline V CDR1 and CDR2: MNHEY, SMNVEV (reference sequence). The CDR3 covers 15 residues. CDR3 residues: CASSPKITGGEKLFF. As DNA, the CDR3 is TGTGCCAGCAGTCCCAAAATCACCGGAGGTGAAAAACTGTTTTTT.

This clonotype is judged large (0.1 to 1%). The chain is built from TRBV7-9 and TRBJ2-7; 7 bases fit TRBD2. CDR3 length: 13 amino acids. Germline V gene lookup returns CDR1 SEHNR and CDR2 FQNEAQ (reference sequence). V gave up 1 base and J gave up 9 bases; unmatched junction bases: 6. CDR3 amino acids: CASSLVGLPRQYF. CDR3 bases: TGTGCCAGCAGCTTAGTGGGACTACCTCGGCAGTACTTC.

This clonotype is deemed large (0.1 to 1%). The chain links TRBV12-3 or TRBV12-4 to TRBJ2-1, with no clear D. Trimming stripped 2 bases from V and 7 bases from J, with 9 bases between. There are 13 residues in the CDR3. CDR3 nucleotide sequence: TGTGCCAGCAGTTTATCGTTGGGTAATGAGCAGTTCTTC. Translating it yields CASSLSLGNEQFF.

This clonotype counts as medium-sized. The CDR3: CASSFSVDVETQYF. CDR3 nucleotides: TGTGCCAGCAGCTTCAGTGTGGATGTAGAGACCCAGTACTTC. The chain is built from TRBV7-2 and TRBJ2-5; unclear D gene. The germline V gene encodes CDR1 SGHTA and CDR2 FQGNSA. V was shortened by 3 bases and J by 4 bases, with 12 bases between the two germline ends. The CDR3 sequence is 14 residues long.